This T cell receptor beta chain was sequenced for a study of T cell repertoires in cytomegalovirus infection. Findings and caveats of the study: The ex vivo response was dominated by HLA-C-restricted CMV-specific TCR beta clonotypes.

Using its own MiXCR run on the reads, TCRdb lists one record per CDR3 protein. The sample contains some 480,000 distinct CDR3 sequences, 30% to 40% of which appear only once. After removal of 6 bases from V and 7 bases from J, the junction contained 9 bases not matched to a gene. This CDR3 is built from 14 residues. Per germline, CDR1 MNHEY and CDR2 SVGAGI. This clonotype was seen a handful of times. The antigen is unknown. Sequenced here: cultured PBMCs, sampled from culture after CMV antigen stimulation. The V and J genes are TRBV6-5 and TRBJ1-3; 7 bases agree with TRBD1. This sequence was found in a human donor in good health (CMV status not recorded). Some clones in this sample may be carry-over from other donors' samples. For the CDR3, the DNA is TGTGCCAGCAGCCAGGGGGGGGCGGTCAACACCATATATTTT. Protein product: CASSQGGAVNTIYF.